Listed below are T cell receptor beta chains from one sample, sequenced in a study of blood T cell repertoires in COVID-19. Clones were sequenced by immunoSEQ multiplex PCR, and TCRdb holds only the in-frame ones, with some missing. The data hold 270,000 or so clones, with around 81% observed a single time. The sample taken for sequencing was peripheral blood. These receptor sequences come from a woman aged 55 to 70 with active or convalescent COVID-19. Each CDR3 is given with its conserved first and last residue. A D gene is named only where the DNA matches it firmly. Clone size is stated in some rows and not others, as once, few, many or a class when expanded.

CDR3 length	D gene	V gene	clone size	J gene	CDR3 DNA	CDR3 protein
13	-	TRBV3-1/TRBV3-2	-	TRBJ1-3	TGTGCCAGCAGCCAGGGGGGGCCAAACACCATATATTTT	CASSQGGPNTIYF
16	TRBD2	TRBV5-1	-	TRBJ2-3	TGCGCCAGCAGAGGACTAGCCGGGGCCCCCCCAGATACGCAGTATTTT	CASRGLAGAPPDTQYF
18	TRBD2	TRBV3-1/TRBV3-2	once	TRBJ2-7	TGTGCCAGCAGCCAACCGGGACTAGCGGGGACTTTCTCCTACGAGCAGTACTTC	CASSQPGLAGTFSYEQYF
16	-	TRBV7-3	-	TRBJ2-2	TGTGCCAGCAGCTTATCTGTTCCAGGGGACACCGGGGAGCTGTTTTTT	CASSLSVPGDTGELFF
12	-	TRBV5-8	-	TRBJ2-7	TGTGCCAGCAGCTCAACAGCGGAGGGGCAGTACTTC	CASSSTAEGQYF
15	TRBD1	TRBV9	-	TRBJ2-5	TGTGCCAGCAGCACCGGACAGGCAACCCAAGAGACCCAGTACTTC	CASSTGQATQETQYF
15	-	TRBV5-5	once	TRBJ2-3	TGTGCCAGCAGCTTCACAGGGGGGGGCACAGATACGCAGTATTTT	CASSFTGGGTDTQYF
16	TRBD2	TRBV18	-	TRBJ2-1	TGTGCCAGCTCATCCCCAGTCGGGGGGGCCTACAATGAGCAGTTCTTC	CASSSPVGGAYNEQFF
15	-	TRBV7-9	-	TRBJ1-2	TGTGCCAGCAGCCCCCAGGGGTGGGGGATATATGGCTACACCTTC	CASSPQGWGIYGYTF
14	-	TRBV19	once	TRBJ1-4	TGTGCCAGTAGTATTCAGGCCCAACCCGGAAAACTGTTTTTT	CASSIQAQPGKLFF
15	-	TRBV2	-	TRBJ1-4	TGTGCCAGCAGTGCCTTACAGGGTTGGAATGAAAAACTGTTTTTT	CASSALQGWNEKLFF
15	TRBD1	TRBV19	few	TRBJ1-5	TGTGCCAGTAGGACGGGGACAGGGGGCAATCAGCCCCAGCATTTT	CASRTGTGGNQPQHF
16	TRBD1	TRBV7-2	-	TRBJ1-1	TGTGCCAGCAGCCACCGACAGGGGGCCTCAGGCACTGAAGCTTTCTTT	CASSHRQGASGTEAFF
18	TRBD1	TRBV7-2	-	TRBJ1-5	TGTGCCAGCAGCTTAAGAGGGACAGGGCGGGGAAGCAATCAGCCCCAGCATTTT	CASSLRGTGRGSNQPQHF
14	-	TRBV10-3	-	TRBJ1-2	TGTGCCATCAGTGAGGAGGCGGGGGCGCGGGGCTACACCTTC	CAISEEAGARGYTF
17	TRBD1	TRBV6-2/TRBV6-3	-	TRBJ2-2	TGTGCCAGCAGTTCCTTCGGCCGGACAGGGGGCACCGGGGAGCTGTTTTTT	CASSSFGRTGGTGELFF
12	TRBD1	TRBV4-2	few	TRBJ2-1	TGTGCCAGCAGCCTCGGGACAGGGAAACCGTTCTTC	CASSLGTGKPFF
16	-	TRBV11-2	-	TRBJ1-1	TGTGCCAGCAGCTTTAGTCGACAGCATGCATACACTGAAGCTTTCTTT	CASSFSRQHAYTEAFF
14	-	TRBV7-2	once	TRBJ2-7	TGTGCCAGCAGCTTAGTTGCAGGGGGGTACGAGCAGTACTTC	CASSLVAGGYEQYF
17	TRBD2	TRBV9	-	TRBJ2-3	TGTGCCAGCAGCGTAGCGGGGACTAGCTGGGGCGGAGATACGCAGTATTTT	CASSVAGTSWGGDTQYF
11	TRBD2	TRBV12-3/TRBV12-4	few	TRBJ2-7	TGTGCCAGCGGGGCGGGGGTTGAGCAGTACTTC	CASGAGVEQYF
12	-	TRBV6-2/TRBV6-3	-	TRBJ2-5	TGTGCCAGCAGTTTTCAGCAAGAGACCCAGTACTTC	CASSFQQETQYF
14	-	TRBV29-1	-	TRBJ1-1	TGCAGCCATACCGGGGTTATGGAGGGAACTGAAGCTTTCTTT	CSHTGVMEGTEAFF
13	-	TRBV6-2/TRBV6-3	-	TRBJ2-5	TGTGCCAGCAGTTACCGGGAAAAAGAGACCCAGTACTTC	CASSYREKETQYF
15	-	TRBV28	-	TRBJ1-5	TGTGCCAGCAACGGACCCCTCAGGGGCAATCAGCCCCAGCATTTT	CASNGPLRGNQPQHF
15	TRBD2	TRBV4-2	-	TRBJ2-7	TGTGCCAGCAGCCAAGATGTAGCGGGCTACTACGAGCAGTACTTC	CASSQDVAGYYEQYF
19	TRBD2	TRBV3-1/TRBV3-2	few	TRBJ2-6	TGTGCCAGCAGCTACCCGGGACTAGCGGGGGGGCCCGGGGCCAACGTCCTGACTTTC	CASSYPGLAGGPGANVLTF
16	-	TRBV2	once	TRBJ2-5	TGTGCCAGCAAGGGATACCTACGGGGGGCGGGTGAGACCCAGTACTTC	CASKGYLRGAGETQYF
15	-	TRBV19	-	TRBJ1-2	TGTGCCAGTAGTCAAGGGAGGGCCCCGTACTATGGCTACACCTTC	CASSQGRAPYYGYTF
13	-	TRBV2	-	TRBJ1-5	TGTGCCAGCAGGCCCGGGGGGGGACAGCCCCAGCATTTT	CASRPGGGQPQHF